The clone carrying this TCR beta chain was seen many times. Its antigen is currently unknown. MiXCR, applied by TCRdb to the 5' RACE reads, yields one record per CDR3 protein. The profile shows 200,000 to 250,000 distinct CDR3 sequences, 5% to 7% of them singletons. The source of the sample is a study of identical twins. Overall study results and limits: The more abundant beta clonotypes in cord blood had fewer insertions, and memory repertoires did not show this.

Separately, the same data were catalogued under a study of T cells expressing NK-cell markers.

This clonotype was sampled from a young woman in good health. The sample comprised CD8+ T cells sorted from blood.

The CDR3 DNA sequence: TGTGCCAGCAGTTTGCGCAGGGGGCTAAGTGGAAACACCATATATTTT. This sequence encodes CASSLRRGLSGNTIYF. The V and J genes are TRBV27 and TRBJ1-3; 8 nucleotides agree with TRBD1. Germline V gene sequence: CDR1 MNHEY, CDR2 SMNVEV (reference sequence). CDR3 length: 16 residues. Trimming at V came to 3 bases and at J to 3 bases, leaving 7 bases not matched to a gene.